Detailed here is one T cell receptor beta chain. Its antigen is unidentified. TCRdb keeps only in-frame clones here, not all; method: immunoSEQ multiplex PCR. The sample lists about 77,000 clones, more than 75% seen once, with 20% in the top ten. This CDR3 is 17 amino acids long. V was pared by 2 bases and J by 7 bases, with 18 bases between. Germline-derived CDR1 and CDR2 are SGHTA and FQGTGA. This specimen belongs to a study of T cells in localized non-small cell lung cancer. Study-wide findings and caveats: Uninvolved adjacent lung had more T cell clonality than any other tissue, topping tumor.

The chain employs TRBV7-3 and TRBJ1-6; maybe TRBD1 (6 bases). This receptor was obtained from a woman aged 40-69 years with stage I squamous cell lung carcinoma. The sample was peripheral blood, taken before any cancer treatment. The CDR3 spells CASSLGVFGGHNSPLHF. The DNA for the CDR3 is TGTGCCAGCAGCTTAGGGGTCTTTGGGGGGCACAATTCACCCCTCCACTTT.